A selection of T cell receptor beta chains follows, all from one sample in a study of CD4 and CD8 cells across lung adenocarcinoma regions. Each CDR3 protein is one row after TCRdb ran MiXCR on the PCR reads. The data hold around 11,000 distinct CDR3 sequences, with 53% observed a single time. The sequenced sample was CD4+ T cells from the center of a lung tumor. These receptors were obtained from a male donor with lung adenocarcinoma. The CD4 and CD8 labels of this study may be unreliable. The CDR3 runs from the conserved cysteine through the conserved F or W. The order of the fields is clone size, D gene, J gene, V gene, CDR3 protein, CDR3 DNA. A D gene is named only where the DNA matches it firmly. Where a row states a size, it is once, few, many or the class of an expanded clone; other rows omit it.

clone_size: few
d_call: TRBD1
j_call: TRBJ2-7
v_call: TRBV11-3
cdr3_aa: CASSVGTDEQYF
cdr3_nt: TGTGCCAGCAGCGTAGGGACAGACGAGCAGTACTTC

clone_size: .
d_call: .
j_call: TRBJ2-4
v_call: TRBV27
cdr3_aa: CASSFLAVAKNMQYF
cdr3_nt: TGTGCCAGCAGTTTCTTAGCGGTTGCCAAAAATATGCAGTACTTC

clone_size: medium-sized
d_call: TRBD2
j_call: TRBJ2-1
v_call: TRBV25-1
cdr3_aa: CASRGETSEGNEQFF
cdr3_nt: TGTGCCAGCAGAGGGGAGACTAGCGAGGGCAATGAGCAGTTCTTC

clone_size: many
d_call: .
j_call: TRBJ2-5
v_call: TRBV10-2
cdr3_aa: CASSGALQETQYF
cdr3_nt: TGCGCCAGCAGTGGGGCACTCCAAGAGACCCAGTACTTC

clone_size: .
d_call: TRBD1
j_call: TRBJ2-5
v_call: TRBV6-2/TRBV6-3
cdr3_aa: CASRNDRGKVGTQYF
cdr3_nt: TGTGCCAGCAGAAACGACAGGGGCAAGGTGGGGACCCAGTACTTC

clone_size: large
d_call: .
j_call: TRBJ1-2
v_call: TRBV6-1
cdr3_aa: CASSQRPDGGEGYTF
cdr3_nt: TGTGCCAGCAGTCAACGTCCCGACGGGGGGGAGGGCTACACCTTC

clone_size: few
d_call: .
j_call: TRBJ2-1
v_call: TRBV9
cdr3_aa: CASSGMDLWGDEQFF
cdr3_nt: TGTGCCAGCAGCGGGATGGACCTTTGGGGGGATGAGCAGTTCTTC

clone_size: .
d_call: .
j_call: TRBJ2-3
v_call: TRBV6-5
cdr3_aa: CASSYATGTTDTQYF
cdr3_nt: TGTGCCAGCAGTTACGCGACCGGGACTACAGATACGCAGTATTTT

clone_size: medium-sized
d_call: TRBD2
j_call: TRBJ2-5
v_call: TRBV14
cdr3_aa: CASSQGTSGQETQYF
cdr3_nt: TGTGCCAGCAGCCAAGGGACTAGCGGACAAGAGACCCAGTACTTC

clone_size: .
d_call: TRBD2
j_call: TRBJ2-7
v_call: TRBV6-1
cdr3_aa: CASRRPGLGINEQYF
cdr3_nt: TGTGCCAGCCGACGACCCGGACTAGGGATAAACGAGCAGTACTTC

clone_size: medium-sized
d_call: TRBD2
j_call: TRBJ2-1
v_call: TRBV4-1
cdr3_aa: CASSSGTRTASMYSYNEQFF
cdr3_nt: TGCGCCAGCAGCTCGGGGACTAGAACGGCATCTATGTACTCCTACAATGAGCAGTTCTTC